The 18 T cell receptor beta chains listed next were all sequenced from one sample in a study of identical twins. TCRdb used MiXCR to reprocess the 5' RACE reads, holding one entry per CDR3 protein. The data show 400,000 to 500,000 distinct CDR3 sequences, with roughly 13% seen just once and about 0.94% held by the top ten. Separately, the same data were catalogued under a study of yellow fever vaccine responses in identical twins.

Sequences were obtained from CD4+ T cells sorted from blood. All receptors come from a woman younger than 30 in good health.

The gene calls are TRBV20-1 and TRBJ2-4; D tentatively reads TRBD1 or TRBD2 (5 bases each). This CDR3 is 16 amino acids long. Germline V gene sequence: CDR1 DFQATT, CDR2 SNEGSKA (reference sequence). Here the CDR3 DNA reads TGCAGCACAGAGTGGGGCCTAGCCCTAGCCAAAAACATTCAGTACTTC. Translation: CSTEWGLALAKNIQYF.

V is TRBV5-1 and J is TRBJ2-3, with D perhaps matching TRBD2 (9 bases). The V end lost 5 bases, the J end lost 3 bases, and 40 bases lay between the germline ends. Germline CDR1 is SGHRS and CDR2 is YFSETQ. The CDR3 is 23 residues long. CDR3 sequence reads: CASRADRALAGIGDLFGTDTQYF. For the CDR3, the DNA is TGCGCCAGCAGGGCGGACAGGGCCCTAGCGGGAATAGGAGATTTGTTCGGGACAGATACGCAGTATTTT.

The chain links TRBV7-2 to TRBJ1-6; D might be TRBD1 (5 bases). The CDR3 is made up of 16 amino acids. Germline V CDR1 and CDR2: SGHTA, FQGNSA. Trimming removed 1 base at V and 7 bases at J, with 14 bases between. The CDR3, as DNA: TGTGCCAGCAGCTTAGGGGCTCGGGACTTCAATTCACCCCTCCACTTT. Translated: CASSLGARDFNSPLHF.

This clonotype was recorded a few times. V usage is TRBV19 and J usage is TRBJ2-1; D is uncertain. V dropped 3 bases and J dropped 9 bases, with 12 bases sitting between them. From germline, CDR1 is LNHDA and CDR2 SQIVND (reference sequence). This CDR3 spans 13 amino acids. The CDR3 DNA sequence: TGTGCCAGTAGTATGGCCGCTGGTGGTGAGCAGTTCTTC. This gives the protein CASSMAAGGEQFF.

The chain employs TRBV7-2 and TRBJ1-1, with 9 bases identical to TRBD1. CDR3 size: 15 residues. Per germline, CDR1 SGHTA and CDR2 FQGNSA. The V segment lost 6 bases and the J segment 2 bases; nucleotides outside the gene matches: 7. CDR3: CASRSGQGSNTEAFF. The DNA of the CDR3 is TGTGCCAGCAGATCGGGACAGGGTTCTAACACTGAAGCTTTCTTT.

The J gene is TRBJ1-2, the V gene TRBV28, with D unresolved. The CDR3 contains 13 residues. V was trimmed by 6 bases and J by 1 base, leaving 9 bases between them. Germline V gives CDR1 MDHEN, CDR2 SYDVKM. In DNA, the CDR3 is TGTGCCAGCAGCCCACCGGTTAACTATGGCTACACCTTC. Amino acids: CASSPPVNYGYTF.

In this sample, this clonotype turned up a few times. The chain couples TRBV27 to TRBJ1-2; 9 bases are shared with TRBD1. Germline CDR1 reads MNHEY; CDR2 reads SMNVEV (reference sequence). This CDR3 comprises 12 residues. V was clipped by 4 bases and J by 7 bases; unmatched bases: 1. The CDR3 protein is CASSSTGGGYTF. The CDR3 DNA is TGTGCCAGCAGTTCGACAGGGGGTGGCTACACCTTC.

This clonotype was picked up many times. V usage is TRBV3-1 and J usage is TRBJ2-4, with a weak D call TRBD2 (5 bases). V shed 4 bases and J shed 0 bases, with 13 bases lying between them. Germline V gives CDR1 LGHDT, CDR2 YNNKEL (reference sequence). This CDR3 is 16 amino acids long. The CDR3 here is CASSPPRGLAKNIQYF. The CDR3 region has the DNA TGTGCCAGCAGCCCCCCCCGGGGTCTAGCCAAAAACATTCAGTACTTC.

The table lists this clonotype with many counts. The chain joins TRBV20-1 to TRBJ1-1; 9 bases line up with TRBD1. From germline, CDR1 is DFQATT and CDR2 SNEGSKA (reference sequence). V gave up 3 bases and J gave up 1 base; unmatched junction bases: 0. The CDR3 is 13 amino acids. The CDR3 sequence is CSARDRGNTEAFF. Here the CDR3 DNA reads TGCAGTGCTAGGGACAGGGGGAACACTGAAGCTTTCTTT.

The genes are TRBV12-3 or TRBV12-4 and TRBJ2-4; D is uncertain. V dropped 6 bases and J dropped 1 base, with 16 bases sitting between them. The CDR3 consists of 16 residues. The CDR3 coding sequence is TGTGCCAGCAGCCGCCCGACGGCCCTGGCCAAAAACATTCAGTACTTC. Protein sequence: CASSRPTALAKNIQYF.

The gene calls are TRBV18 and TRBJ2-7; perhaps TRBD2 as D (5 bases). The germline gives CDR1 KGHSH, CDR2 LQKENI. The V end was cut by 0 bases, the J end by 6 bases, with 6 bases between. The CDR3 consists of 12 residues. The CDR3: CASSPPAGEQYF. The CDR3 bases are TGTGCCAGCTCACCACCGGCGGGCGAGCAGTACTTC.

To note about this clonotype: The junction and the germline gene differ at one end; a read error may be behind it. V and J are TRBV7-9 and TRBJ2-7; TRBD2 agrees at 10 bases. The CDR3 has 16 residues. The V gene's germline CDR1 is SEHNR and CDR2 FQNEAQ (reference sequence). DNA of the CDR3: TGTGCCAGCAGCATGTTAGCGGGAGGACGCTCCTACAAGCAGTACTTC. Protein: CASSMLAGGRSYKQYF.

This clonotype was counted many times. The chain employs TRBV7-2 and TRBJ2-5; D remains ambiguous. V was pared by 3 bases and J by 2 bases, with 7 bases between. Germline CDR1 is SGHTA and CDR2 is FQGNSA. This CDR3 comprises 13 residues. This CDR3 is CASSLNRQETQYF. CDR3 nucleotides: TGTGCCAGCAGCTTGAACAGACAAGAGACCCAGTACTTC.

This clonotype occurred a few times. This rearrangement joins TRBV3-1 to TRBJ2-1, with D unclear. Germline CDR1 reads LGHDT; CDR2 reads YNNKEL (reference sequence). The CDR3 runs to 14 residues. Trimming shortened V by 3 bases and J by 8 bases, and 14 bases separated the two germline ends. CDR3 coding DNA: TGTGCCAGCAGCCACCCGGGTCCATCGTATGAGCAGTTCTTC. Protein: CASSHPGPSYEQFF.

The chain links TRBV6-5 to TRBJ1-2; tentatively, D is TRBD1 (5 bases). The CDR3 spans 18 residues. Trimming cost V 0 bases and J 8 bases, with 25 bases left between them. Germline V gives CDR1 MNHEY, CDR2 SVGAGI. This CDR3 reads CASSYSRNLVQALEGYTF. CDR3 sequence (DNA): TGTGCCAGCAGTTACTCTCGGAATTTAGTACAGGCCCTCGAGGGCTACACCTTC.

This sequence joins TRBV9 and TRBJ2-3; TRBD2 matches at 13 bases. Looked up from germline, CDR1 is SGDLS and CDR2 is YYNGEE. The CDR3 consists of 17 residues. V was pared by 3 bases and J by 0 bases, with 4 bases of the junction left unmatched. In nucleotides, the CDR3 is TGTGCCAGCAGCGGGACTAGCGGGGGCCTGAGCACAGATACGCAGTATTTT. Protein product: CASSGTSGGLSTDTQYF. The variable domain in full, with the rest retrieved from reference TRBV9 and TRBJ2-3, is DSGVTQTPKHLITATGQRVTLRCSPRSGDLSVYWYQQSLDQGLQFLIQYYNGEERAKGNILERFSAQQFPDLHSELNLSSLELGDSALYFCASSGTSGGLSTDTQYFGPGTRLTVL.

The chain joins TRBV2 to TRBJ2-5, with D unclear. CDR1 and CDR2 from the germline V gene are SNHLY and FYNNEI. The V end was cut by 10 bases, the J end by 4 bases, with 16 bases between. CDR3 size: 13 residues. CDR3 sequence: CAIPLQQRETQYF. CDR3 nucleotide sequence: TGTGCCATCCCCCTCCAGCAACGAGAGACCCAGTACTTC.

CDR3 nucleotides: TGTGCCTGGACCCATGGAATAGCGGGGGCCACAGATACGCAGTATTTT. It encodes CAWTHGIAGATDTQYF. The chain uses TRBV30 and TRBJ2-3; 9 bases are shared with TRBD2. The CDR3 runs to 16 residues. Germline trimming cut 4 bases from V and 2 bases from J; bases unmatched to any gene: 10. Germline CDR1 is GTSNPN and CDR2 is SVGIG (reference sequence).